This T cell receptor (beta chain) was captured by sequencing in a study of blood T cell repertoires in COVID-19. Germline CDR1 is SEHNR and CDR2 is FQNEAQ (reference sequence). J was trimmed by 4 bases and V by 6 bases; bases with no gene match: 18. The CDR3 is 19 residues long. The data were produced by immunoSEQ multiplex PCR, yet TCRdb's version contains in-frame clones alone and is incomplete. The sample lists hundreds of thousands of clones, roughly 89% occurring once. Sequencing was performed on peripheral blood. The receptor was derived from a woman aged 25-40 years with active or convalescent COVID-19. This chain uses TRBV7-9 with TRBJ1-6, with 7 bases fitting TRBD1. The CDR3 reads CASSYRTNTGVLYNSPLHF. For the CDR3, the DNA is TGTGCCAGCAGTTATCGGACTAACACAGGGGTGTTATATAATTCACCCCTCCACTTT. The full variable domain, completed using reference TRBV7-9 and TRBJ1-6, is DTGVSQNPRHKITKRGQNVTFRCDPISEHNRLYWYRQTLGQGPEFLTYFQNEAQLEKSRLLSDRFSAERPKGSFSTLEIQRTEQGDSAMYLCASSYRTNTGVLYNSPLHFGNGTRLTVT.